The 23 T cell receptor beta chains presented below share a single source sample, sequenced in a study of T cell clonotyping in hematopoietic cell transplantation. Sequenced by immunoSEQ multiplex PCR; TCRdb stores in-frame clones only, minus some. In the table there are about 18,000 clones, 65% to 80% of which are singletons. The sample was peripheral blood mononuclear cells. These receptors came from a man in his sixties in good health. Some clones in this sample may be carry-over from other donors' samples.

The chain uses TRBV4-3 and TRBJ2-2; no reliable D call. The CDR3 is 15 residues long. The germline V gene encodes CDR1 LGHNA and CDR2 YSLEER. Deletions cut 1 base from V and 4 bases from J, with 10 bases between. CDR3 sequence: CASSQAGYATGELFF. For the CDR3, the DNA is TGCGCCAGCAGCCAAGCTGGATACGCCACCGGGGAGCTGTTTTTT.

This clone has just one count. The chain is built from TRBV7-6 and TRBJ2-1; 11 bases fit TRBD2. Per the germline V gene, CDR1 is SGHVS and CDR2 is FNYEAQ. V shed 5 bases and J 9 bases; nucleotides not matched to a gene: 9. The CDR3 is 15 residues long. CDR3 in amino acids: CASSQIAGGVGEQFF. CDR3 DNA sequence: TGTGCCAGCAGCCAAATAGCGGGAGGGGTAGGTGAGCAGTTCTTC.

The CDR3 DNA is TGTGCCAGCAGCCGAGCCAGTGGGTCAGAGACCCAGTACTTC. Residues: CASSRASGSETQYF. The J gene is TRBJ2-5, the V gene TRBV4-2; D is unresolved. V lost 4 bases to trimming and J lost 4 bases, with 13 bases between them. CDR1 and CDR2 (germline): LGHNA, YNFKEQ. The CDR3 covers 14 residues.

The chain recombines TRBV6-1 with TRBJ2-7; D is unresolved. This CDR3 comprises 12 residues. The ends were cut back, 2 bases at V and 4 bases at J, with 6 bases in the middle. Per germline, CDR1 MNHNS and CDR2 SASEGT. The CDR3 is CASSEPLYEQYF. CDR3 coding DNA: TGTGCCAGCAGTGAACCCCTTTACGAGCAGTACTTC.

This chain connects TRBV5-1 to TRBJ2-5; 9 bases are a match to TRBD1. With V trimmed by 3 bases and J by 5 bases, 14 bases remained unmatched. This CDR3 has 17 residues. The V gene's germline CDR1 is SGHRS and CDR2 YFSETQ. CDR3 sequence reads: CASSSSFAGTGRETQYF. Written as DNA, the CDR3 is TGCGCCAGCAGCTCATCGTTTGCCGGGACAGGGAGGGAGACCCAGTACTTC.

The V gene is TRBV4-1, the J gene TRBJ2-7; D remains unclear. Looked up from germline, CDR1 is MGHRA and CDR2 is YSYEKL. V gave up 0 bases and J gave up 3 bases, with 12 bases separating them. The CDR3 spans 15 residues. The CDR3 nucleotides are TGCGCCAGCAGCCAAGATTTTTCAGGATACTACGAGCAGTACTTC. Its protein product is CASSQDFSGYYEQYF.

This chain's CDR3 is CASKKTGANEKLFF. In nucleotides, the CDR3 is TGTGCCAGCAAAAAAACAGGGGCTAATGAAAAACTGTTTTTT. The chain has TRBV28 and TRBJ1-4; TRBD1 aligns across 7 bases. This CDR3 region has 14 residues. Germline V gives CDR1 MDHEN, CDR2 SYDVKM. Trimming took 7 bases from V and 3 from J; bases not matched to a gene: 5.

V is TRBV5-1 and J is TRBJ1-2; possible D gene TRBD1, 5 bases. This CDR3 contains 15 residues. Per germline, CDR1 SGHRS and CDR2 YFSETQ. Trimming removed 0 bases at V and 7 bases at J, with 16 bases between. The CDR3 region is CASSLEWGRTLGYTF. The CDR3 DNA reads as TGCGCCAGCAGCTTGGAGTGGGGACGGACCCTTGGCTACACCTTC.

The chain has TRBV5-1 and TRBJ2-1, with 8 nucleotides matching TRBD2. CDR3 length: 12 residues. The germline V gene encodes CDR1 SGHRS and CDR2 YFSETQ. V dropped 7 bases and J dropped 8; count of bases not matched to a gene: 5. CDR3: CASAREGYEQFF. In DNA, the CDR3 is TGCGCCAGCGCTCGGGAGGGATATGAGCAGTTCTTC. The entire variable domain, with the rest obtained from reference TRBV5-1 and TRBJ2-1, is as follows: KAGVTQTPRYLIKTRGQQVTLSCSPISGHRSVSWYQQTPGQGLQFLFEYFSETQRNKGNFPGRFSGRQFSNSRSEMNVSTLELGDSALYLCASAREGYEQFFGPGTRLTVL.

The V and J genes are TRBV29-1 and TRBJ1-1; no clear D gene. The germline CDR1 and CDR2 sequences are SQVTM and ANQGSEA. The CDR3 is 13 residues long. Trimming shortened V by 4 bases and J by 0 bases, and 9 bases separated the two germline ends. In nucleotides, the CDR3 is TGCAGCGTTGGGTCCCCCCTGAACACTGAAGCTTTCTTT. Translating gives CSVGSPLNTEAFF.

V is TRBV2 and J is TRBJ2-2; possibly TRBD2 for D (5 bases). The V gene's germline CDR1 is SNHLY and CDR2 FYNNEI. The CDR3 totals 16 residues. The ends were cut back, 6 bases at V and 2 bases at J, with 16 bases in the middle. CDR3 protein: CASSPRWTGNTGELFF. In DNA, the CDR3 is TGTGCCAGCAGCCCTAGATGGACGGGAAACACCGGGGAGCTGTTTTTT.

The chain recombines TRBV28 with TRBJ1-6; D not resolved. This CDR3 contains 14 residues. Germline V gene lookup returns CDR1 MDHEN and CDR2 SYDVKM. Trimming removed 2 bases from V and 7 bases from J, with 9 bases in between. For the CDR3, the DNA is TGTGCCAGCAGTTTAGATCCCCCCAATTCACCCCTCCACTTT. It encodes CASSLDPPNSPLHF.

This clone was seen only once. The chain joins TRBV5-1 to TRBJ1-3; the D gene is possibly TRBD1 (6 bases). The V gene's germline CDR1 is SGHRS and CDR2 YFSETQ. Trimming left V 3 bases short and J 0 bases short, with 16 bases between. The CDR3 is made up of 17 amino acids. CDR3 in amino acids: CASSSGDRWDSGNTIYF. DNA of the CDR3: TGCGCCAGCAGCTCAGGAGACAGGTGGGACTCTGGAAACACCATATATTTT.

The CDR3 region is CASSVTQGAPSYEQYF. CDR3 DNA sequence: TGTGCCAGCAGTGTCACACAGGGTGCACCGTCCTACGAGCAGTACTTC. This rearrangement joins TRBV6-1 to TRBJ2-7; TRBD1 might be the D (6 bases). V lost 4 bases, J lost 1 base, and 17 bases lay in between. The germline V gene has CDR1 MNHNS and CDR2 SASEGT. The CDR3 spans 16 residues.

The chain employs TRBV5-1 and TRBJ2-7; 7 nucleotides agree with TRBD1. The V and J ends lost 0 bases and 0 bases, in that order; junction bases with no gene match: 6. This CDR3 comprises 16 residues. Per the germline V gene, CDR1 is SGHRS and CDR2 is YFSETQ. The CDR3 nucleotides are TGCGCCAGCAGCTTGGTGGACAGGACCAGCTCCTACGAGCAGTACTTC. Protein: CASSLVDRTSSYEQYF.

The chain has TRBV7-8 and TRBJ2-1, with TRBD2 matching 10 bases. Germline lookup yields CDR1 SGHVS and CDR2 FQNEAQ. V lost 5 bases and J lost 6; bases outside the gene matches: 10. There are 16 residues in the CDR3. The CDR3 DNA is TGTGCCAGCAGCCCTAGGGGGCGACTAGCGGGCAATGAGCAGTTCTTC. Amino acid sequence: CASSPRGRLAGNEQFF.

Note on this clone: The sample contains more than one DNA sequence encoding this CDR3. The chain employs TRBV5-4 and TRBJ2-7, with D possibly being TRBD1 or TRBD2 (5 bases each). Looked up from germline, CDR1 is SGHNT and CDR2 is YYREEE (reference sequence). Deletions cut 5 bases from V and 0 bases from J, with 9 bases between. The CDR3 has 13 amino acids. In DNA form, the CDR3 reads TGTGCCAGCAGTTGGGACGGCTCCTACGAGCAGTACTTC. Amino acids: CASSWDGSYEQYF.

The rearrangement joins TRBV5-1 to TRBJ2-1, with a possible D match to TRBD2 (6 bases). V lost 2 bases, J lost 13 bases, and 22 bases lay in between. Per the germline V gene, CDR1 is SGHRS and CDR2 is YFSETQ. The CDR3 has 15 residues. The CDR3 DNA reads TGCGCCAGCAGCTTCTTAGCGGACCGAGCGGAGGGTCAGTTCTTC. This sequence encodes CASSFLADRAEGQFF.

This chain joins TRBV11-2 and TRBJ1-1; 7 positions match TRBD1. This CDR3 has 14 amino acids. V lost 6 bases, J lost 3 bases, and 7 bases stayed unmatched. Germline-derived CDR1 and CDR2 are SGHAT and FQNNGV. This CDR3 reads CASSPGQSYTEAFF. The CDR3 bases are TGTGCCAGCAGTCCGGGACAGTCTTACACTGAAGCTTTCTTT.

The rearrangement joins TRBV29-1 to TRBJ2-7, with D tentatively TRBD2 (7 bases). The CDR3 length is 13 residues. Trimming shortened V by 4 bases and J by 3 bases, and 13 bases separated the two germline ends. The germline V gene has CDR1 SQVTM and CDR2 ANQGSEA. CDR3 region: CSVGGLADYEQYF. The CDR3 coding sequence is TGCAGCGTTGGGGGGCTAGCGGACTACGAGCAGTACTTC.

V gene TRBV19 combines with J gene TRBJ2-2; the D gene is possibly TRBD2 (6 bases). This CDR3 is built from 16 residues. V dropped 1 base and J dropped 0 bases, with 9 bases sitting between them. The germline CDR1 and CDR2 sequences are LNHDA and SQIVND (reference sequence). This chain's CDR3 is CASSIVQRANTGELFF. CDR3 in DNA: TGTGCCAGTAGTATAGTACAGCGGGCGAACACCGGGGAGCTGTTTTTT.

The chain combines TRBV11-3 with TRBJ1-2, with 7 bases identical to TRBD1. Germline lookup yields CDR1 SGHNT and CDR2 YENEEA. Trimming removed 6 bases from V and 1 base from J; junction bases left unmatched: 8. The CDR3 runs 15 residues. CDR3 bases: TGTGCCAGCAGTCCTCGGCAGGGGGATAACTATGGCTACACCTTC. Translated, it gives CASSPRQGDNYGYTF.

The chain is built from TRBV30 and TRBJ1-5, with D perhaps matching TRBD1 (5 bases). The V and J ends lost 0 bases and 6 bases respectively, with 15 bases between them. The CDR3 consists of 15 residues. Germline V gene data show CDR1 as GTSNPN and CDR2 as SVGIG (reference sequence). The CDR3 sequence is CAWSVGRQGGQPQHF. DNA for the CDR3: TGTGCCTGGAGTGTAGGGCGGCAGGGCGGTCAGCCCCAGCATTTT.